This TCR beta chain was obtained from a study of T-cell memory formation after mild COVID-19. Study-wide findings and caveats: Later expanders leaned toward CD4+, whereas clones contracting from day 15 to 85 were balanced CD4/CD8. Cross-reactive memory apparently joined, as some responding clones appeared in pre-infection memory. Clones that contracted clustered mainly in CM and EM if CD4+ and in EMRA if CD8+.

After 5'RACE with constant-segment primers, TCR alpha and TCR beta cDNA libraries carrying sample barcodes and UMIs were obtained. MiXCR, applied by TCRdb to the 5' RACE reads, yields one record per CDR3 protein. Seen here are around 510,000 distinct CDR3 sequences, about 20% observed once, and the top ten hold approximately 8%. CDR1 is DFQATT and CDR2 is SNEGSKA in the germline V gene (reference sequence). V was cut by 2 bases and J by 4 bases, with 5 bases left in between. The CDR3 has 11 amino acids. This clonotype was counted between two and nine times. What it binds is not known. The chain links TRBV20-1 to TRBJ2-5, with D hard to call. The sequence derives from an adult woman who had mild COVID-19 (a few samples of this study predate the infection). Cell type and time point are not known. Specimen: PBMCs or a T cell subset sorted from them (not recorded which). The CDR3 DNA reads TGCAGTGCTAGAAAGATAGAGACCCAGTACTTC. Its protein is CSARKIETQYF.